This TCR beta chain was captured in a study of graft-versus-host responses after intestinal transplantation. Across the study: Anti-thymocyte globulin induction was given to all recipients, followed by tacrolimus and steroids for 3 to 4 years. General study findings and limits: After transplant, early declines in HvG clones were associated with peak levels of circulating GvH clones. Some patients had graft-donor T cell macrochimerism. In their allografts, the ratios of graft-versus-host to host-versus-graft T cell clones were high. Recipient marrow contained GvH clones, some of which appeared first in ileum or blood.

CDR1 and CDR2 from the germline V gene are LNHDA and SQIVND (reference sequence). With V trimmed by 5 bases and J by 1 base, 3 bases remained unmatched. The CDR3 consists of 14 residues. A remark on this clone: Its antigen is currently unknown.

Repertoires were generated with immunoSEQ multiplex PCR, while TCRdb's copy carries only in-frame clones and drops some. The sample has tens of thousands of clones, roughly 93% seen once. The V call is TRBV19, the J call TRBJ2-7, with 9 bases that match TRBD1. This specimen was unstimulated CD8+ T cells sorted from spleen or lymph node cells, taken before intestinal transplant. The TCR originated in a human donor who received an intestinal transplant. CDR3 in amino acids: CASSRDRASYEQYF. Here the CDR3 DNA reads TGTGCCAGTAGTCGGGACAGGGCTTCCTACGAGCAGTACTTC.